The 25 T cell receptor beta chains given below trace back to one sample, sequenced in a study of CD8+ T cells in alopecia areata. Stated treatment: oral pan-JAK inhibitor, 5-10 mg twice daily. Reverse transcribed after extraction, RNA yielded cDNA as the sequencing template. TCRdb's table, derived via immunoSEQ multiplex PCR, lists solely in-frame clones and lacks some. The sample lists around 300,000 clones, 60% occurring once. Specimen: CD4+ T cells sorted from blood, collected around week 53, from a patient treated with tofacitinib. Receptor source: a human donor with alopecia areata.

This clone was counted once. The J gene is TRBJ1-4, the V gene TRBV30; D unresolved. The CDR3 spans 11 residues. The V gene's germline CDR1 is GTSNPN and CDR2 SVGIG (reference sequence). The V end lost 1 base, the J end lost 6 bases, and 3 bases lay between the germline ends. Here the CDR3 reads CAWSADEKLFF. CDR3 nucleotide sequence: TGTGCCTGGAGTGCGGATGAAAAACTGTTTTTT.

V usage is TRBV30 and J usage is TRBJ2-1; 9 bases are shared with TRBD1. The CDR3 loop spans 15 amino acids. The V gene's germline CDR1 is GTSNPN and CDR2 SVGIG (reference sequence). Trimming at V came to 3 bases and at J to 1 base, leaving 4 bases not matched to a gene. CDR3 bases: TGTGCCTGGAGGAACAGGGGGCGATCCTACAATGAGCAGTTCTTC. Translation: CAWRNRGRSYNEQFF.

V is TRBV6-6 and J is TRBJ1-1, with D possibly TRBD1 on 6 matching bases. Germline V gives CDR1 MNHNY, CDR2 SVGAGI (reference sequence). The CDR3 runs 13 residues. V was clipped by 3 bases and J by 8 bases, with 13 bases between them. The CDR3 here is CASSYPLQGEAFF. The CDR3 DNA follows: TGTGCCAGCAGTTATCCCTTACAGGGCGAAGCTTTCTTT.

CDR3: CATSRDSGGGNEQFF. The CDR3 DNA reads as TGTGCCACCAGCAGAGATTCGGGAGGCGGCAATGAGCAGTTCTTC. The chain has TRBV15 and TRBJ2-1; TRBD2 matches at 7 bases. The CDR3 has 15 amino acids. Trimming at V came to 0 bases and at J to 6 bases, leaving 5 bases not matched to a gene. The germline CDR1 and CDR2 sequences are LNHNV and YYDKDF (reference sequence).

As regards this clone: The junction shows a germline mismatch at one end, possibly a read error. The V gene is TRBV29-1, the J gene TRBJ2-5; D is undetermined. This CDR3 region has 11 residues. CDR1 and CDR2 from the germline V gene are SQVTM and ANQGSEA. CDR3 nucleotide sequence: TGCAGTGTTGACTGGCAAGAGACCCAGTACTTC. Its translation: CSVDWQETQYF. The entire variable domain, with the rest obtained from reference TRBV29-1 and TRBJ2-5, is as follows: SAVISQKPSRDICQRGTSLTIQCQVDSQVTMMFWYRQQPGQSLTLIATANQGSEATYESGFVIDKFPISRPNLTFSTLTVSNMSPEDSSIYLCSVDWQETQYFGPGTRLLVL.

J is TRBJ2-7 and V is TRBV15, with 7 nucleotides matching TRBD2. Germline-derived CDR1 and CDR2 are LNHNV and YYDKDF (reference sequence). This CDR3 spans 14 amino acids. The ends lost 0 bases at V and 2 bases at J; junction bases unmatched: 1. The CDR3 reads CATSREGRAYEQYF. The CDR3 DNA reads as TGTGCCACCAGCAGAGAGGGGAGGGCCTACGAGCAGTACTTC.

In its sample, this clone was seen a few times. The chain links TRBV6-5 to TRBJ1-2; 8 nucleotides agree with TRBD1. The trim removed 6 bases at V and 3 bases at J, leaving 9 bases unmatched. The CDR3 is 15 residues long. Germline CDR1 is MNHEY and CDR2 is SVGAGI. CDR3 loop: CASRLRDRWDYGYTF. CDR3 sequence (DNA): TGTGCCAGCAGGCTCCGGGACAGGTGGGACTATGGCTACACCTTC.

The genes are TRBV4-2 and TRBJ2-2; TRBD1 is a possible D gene (5 bases). Germline CDR1 LGHNA, CDR2 YNFKEQ. The CDR3 loop spans 19 amino acids. Between the trimmed V and J ends, which lost 0 bases and 0 bases, there was a span of 17 bases. This chain's CDR3 is CASSQDRGASQSNTGELFF. In DNA form, the CDR3 reads TGTGCCAGCAGCCAAGATCGTGGGGCCTCTCAATCGAACACCGGGGAGCTGTTTTTT.

J is TRBJ2-5 and V is TRBV30; D remains ambiguous. The CDR3 is 12 amino acids. Trimming stripped 1 base from V and 6 bases from J, with 9 bases between. Germline assignment: CDR1 GTSNPN and CDR2 SVGIG (reference sequence). The CDR3 protein is CAWSGYRKTQYF. CDR3 nucleotide sequence: TGTGCCTGGAGTGGCTACAGAAAGACCCAGTACTTC. The full variable domain, completed using reference TRBV30 and TRBJ2-5, is SQTIHQWPATLVQPVGSPLSLECTVEGTSNPNLYWYRQAAGRGLQLLFYSVGIGQISSEVPQNLSASRPQDRQFILSSKKLLLSDSGFYLCAWSGYRKTQYFGPGTRLLVL.

V usage is TRBV29-1 and J usage is TRBJ1-2, with D uncertain. Trimming cost V 7 bases and J 6 bases, with 12 bases left between them. This CDR3 spans 11 amino acids. Per germline, CDR1 SQVTM and CDR2 ANQGSEA. The CDR3 protein is CSARTENGYTF. The DNA of the CDR3 is TGCAGCGCCCGGACGGAAAATGGCTACACCTTC.

V gene TRBV9 combines with J gene TRBJ2-1, with D maybe TRBD1 (5 bases). The CDR3 is made up of 17 amino acids. Trimming removed 4 bases from V and 0 bases from J, with 17 bases in between. Germline assignment: CDR1 SGDLS and CDR2 YYNGEE. This CDR3 is CASSPGNSRGSYNEQFF. CDR3 DNA sequence: TGTGCCAGCAGCCCAGGGAACTCCCGAGGCTCCTACAATGAGCAGTTCTTC.

The chain employs TRBV4-2 and TRBJ2-1; 13 nucleotides match TRBD2. The J segment lost 8 bases and the V segment lost 3 bases, leaving 7 bases of the junction unmatched. The CDR3 loop spans 16 amino acids. CDR1 is LGHNA, CDR2 YNFKEQ, per germline. CDR3 sequence reads: CASSHTLAGGRHEQFF. CDR3 nucleotide sequence: TGTGCCAGCAGCCATACACTAGCGGGGGGGCGTCATGAGCAGTTCTTC.

V usage is TRBV15 and J usage is TRBJ2-5; tentative D call: TRBD2 (6 bases). CDR3 length equals 17 residues. Germline CDR1 reads LNHNV; CDR2 reads YYDKDF (reference sequence). V dropped 0 bases and J dropped 5 bases, with 19 bases sitting between them. CDR3 sequence: CATSREMGRLGRETQYF. Here the CDR3 DNA reads TGTGCCACCAGCAGAGAGATGGGCAGACTAGGTCGGGAGACCCAGTACTTC.

The chain is built from TRBV7-6 and TRBJ1-2; D perhaps matches TRBD1 (6 bases). Trimming stripped 1 base from V and 8 bases from J, with 17 bases between. Germline CDR1 reads SGHVS; CDR2 reads FNYEAQ. This CDR3 contains 15 residues. CDR3 in amino acids: CASSLGDKPAWGYTF. The CDR3 DNA reads TGTGCCAGCAGCTTAGGGGACAAGCCCGCGTGGGGCTACACCTTC.

This rearrangement joins TRBV13 to TRBJ1-6; D unclear. This CDR3 comprises 15 residues. Germline values: CDR1 PRHDT, CDR2 FYEKMQ (reference sequence). Trimming removed 2 bases from V and 0 bases from J, with 5 bases in between. The CDR3 coding sequence is TGTGCCAGCAGCTTAAGGAGCTCCTATAATTCACCCCTCCACTTT. Protein: CASSLRSSYNSPLHF.

This chain connects TRBV30 to TRBJ2-7; 7 bases are a match to TRBD2. Germline V lookup: CDR1 GTSNPN, CDR2 SVGIG (reference sequence). The CDR3 has 13 residues. With V trimmed by 0 bases and J by 7 bases, 6 bases remained unmatched. The CDR3 nucleotides read TGTGCCTGGAGTGTACGTGGGAGGGCTGAGCAGTACTTC. It encodes CAWSVRGRAEQYF.

A remark on this clone: Other DNA variants within this sample encode the same CDR3. V gene TRBV30 combines with J gene TRBJ2-7; D is unclear. The germline V gene has CDR1 GTSNPN and CDR2 SVGIG (reference sequence). V lost 0 bases and J lost 4, with 7 bases in between. This CDR3 comprises 12 residues. CDR3 amino acids: CAWSVLPYEQYF. CDR3 bases: TGTGCCTGGAGTGTACTTCCTTACGAGCAGTACTTC.

V and J are TRBV30 and TRBJ2-2; the D call may be TRBD1 or TRBD2 (7 bases each). The CDR3 totals 16 residues. CDR1 and CDR2 (germline): GTSNPN, SVGIG (reference sequence). V shed 0 bases and J shed 4 bases, with 15 bases lying between them. In DNA form, the CDR3 reads TGTGCCTGGAGTGTACAAGGGGGCGGGGGCACCGGGGAGCTGTTTTTT. It yields the protein CAWSVQGGGGTGELFF.

In this sample, this clone turned up a few times. The chain employs TRBV7-9 and TRBJ2-2; 13 nucleotides agree with TRBD2. J lost 2 bases, V lost 5 bases, and 2 bases had no gene match. Germline lookup yields CDR1 SEHNR and CDR2 FQNEAQ (reference sequence). The CDR3 covers 16 residues. CDR3 nucleotide sequence: TGTGCCAGCAGCCGGACTAGCGGGGGAAACACCGGGGAGCTGTTTTTT. Translation gives CASSRTSGGNTGELFF.

As DNA, the CDR3 is TGTGCCAGTGGTGGGACAGTGATGAACACTGAAGCTTTCTTT. This codes for CASGGTVMNTEAFF. V gene TRBV19 combines with J gene TRBJ1-1; 7 bases match TRBD1. Germline CDR1 is LNHDA and CDR2 is SQIVND (reference sequence). The V and J ends lost 8 bases and 0 bases, in that order; junction bases with no gene match: 6. The CDR3 contains 14 residues.

The chain links TRBV4-3 to TRBJ2-1; D tentatively fits TRBD1 or TRBD2 (5 bases each). The V and J ends lost 0 bases and 0 bases respectively, with 12 bases between them. The germline V gene has CDR1 LGHNA and CDR2 YSLEER. This CDR3 comprises 17 residues. The CDR3 region is CASSQDRGAGSYNEQFF. The CDR3 bases are TGCGCCAGCAGCCAAGATAGAGGGGCGGGCTCCTACAATGAGCAGTTCTTC.

This rearrangement joins TRBV9 to TRBJ2-1; D is unclear. The germline V and J ends were trimmed by 0 bases and 6 bases, with 13 bases remaining between them. From germline, CDR1 is SGDLS and CDR2 YYNGEE. The CDR3 runs to 15 residues. The CDR3 DNA follows: TGTGCCAGCAGCGTAGTTAGCCGGGCCAGCAATGAGCAGTTCTTC. It translates to CASSVVSRASNEQFF.

The chain couples TRBV30 to TRBJ1-5, with D unresolved. Trimming took off 1 base at V and 6 bases at J, with 10 bases between the two ends. The CDR3 loop spans 13 amino acids. Germline assignment: CDR1 GTSNPN and CDR2 SVGIG (reference sequence). The CDR3 nucleotides are TGTGCCTGGAGTGGGACTCTACTTCAGCCCCAGCATTTT. It encodes CAWSGTLLQPQHF. The full variable domain, with the rest looked up from reference TRBV30 and TRBJ1-5, is SQTIHQWPATLVQPVGSPLSLECTVEGTSNPNLYWYRQAAGRGLQLLFYSVGIGQISSEVPQNLSASRPQDRQFILSSKKLLLSDSGFYLCAWSGTLLQPQHFGDGTRLSIL.

The rearrangement links TRBV9 to TRBJ2-5, with TRBD2 matching over 7 bases. This CDR3 is built from 16 residues. Germline CDR1 SGDLS, CDR2 YYNGEE. Germline trimming cut 2 bases from V and 1 base from J; bases unmatched to any gene: 8. The CDR3 coding sequence is TGTGCCAGCAGCGTCGGACCAACTAGCGTCCAAGAGACCCAGTACTTC. Translated, it gives CASSVGPTSVQETQYF.

Only a few counts were recorded for this clone. The chain joins TRBV6-5 to TRBJ2-3; 9 nucleotides align to TRBD1. CDR1 and CDR2 from the germline V gene are MNHEY and SVGAGI. The CDR3 is made up of 15 amino acids. V lost 6 bases and J lost 0; bases outside the gene matches: 4. Here the CDR3 reads CASRRTGASTDTQYF. In DNA form, the CDR3 reads TGTGCCAGCAGGCGGACAGGGGCCAGCACAGATACGCAGTATTTT.